This TCR beta chain was sequenced for a study of cytomegalovirus exposure and HLA in healthy donors. Across the study: As released early, the data held 65 million to 90 million unique TCRs from HLA-typed donors.

The PCR used 60 Vbeta and 13 Jbeta primers. Assay: immunoSEQ multiplex PCR; the TCRdb copy retains only in-frame clones and omits some. The sample includes 150,000 to 200,000 clones. Among the donors, all were healthy bone marrow donors. Germline loops: CDR1 SGHDN, CDR2 FVKESK. The length of the CDR3 is 17 residues. Trimming took 1 base from V and 1 from J; bases not matched to a gene: 7. Findings and caveats of the study: Analyzed later, association rates of TCRs varied across HLA loci, with DRB1 most and HLA-C fewest.

Comment on this clone: Its antigen is still unknown.

The specimen was PBMCs. The receptor comes from a woman younger than 30 in good health and CMV-seropositive. The gene calls are TRBV14 and TRBJ2-3; TRBD2 agrees at 8 bases. The CDR3 coding sequence is TGTGCCAGCAGCCAAGCCGCGGCGGGGGGCGGCACAGATACGCAGTATTTT. Protein sequence: CASSQAAAGGGTDTQYF. Based on the CDR3 plus reference TRBV14 and TRBJ2-3, the full variable domain is EAGVTQFPSHSVIEKGQTVTLRCDPISGHDNLYWYRRVMGKEIKFLLHFVKESKQDESGMPNNRFLAERTGGTYSTLKVQPAELEDSGVYFCASSQAAAGGGTDTQYFGPGTRLTVL.